This TCR beta chain was observed in a study of blood T cell repertoires in COVID-19 (dated by TCRdb to the early 2020s). A note on the overall study: Recovered participants in ImmuneRACE Cohort 3 were defined as having two consecutive negative NP/OP PCR tests, clearance from a healthcare professional, or resolution of symptoms. Collaborator samples came from the United States, Italy and Spain and covered acute and convalescent phases of COVID-19. The material from the prospective study consisted of cDNA or gDNA derived from T cells, B-cell-depleted T cells, or PBMCs. Subjects who had been exposed to COVID-19, were actively infected with it, or had recovered from it provided the deeply sampled blood TCRbeta repertoires that made up the dataset. The repertoires were released in a freely available public database meant as a resource for research on the immune response to SARS-CoV-2. The samples were drawn from the first 160 participants of the ongoing ImmuneRACE study and from over 950 subjects provided by 6 global collaborators. The sample metadata nearly always contained a de-identified subject ID, COVID-19 status, age in years and sex. Where HLA class I and class II types were available, the types were taken from metadata supplied by the sample provider, not from assay-based typing.

CDR1 is given as SGHTA and CDR2 as FQGNSA, both from the germline V gene. V is clipped by 5 bases and J by 4 bases, and the sequence between their germline boundaries is 12 bases long. From the cysteine through the phenylalanine, the CDR3 covers 15 amino acids. Of the read, only the CDR3 DNA is kept; its 45 bases are in frame from base 1. Comment on this clone: Its antigen specificity is not known. Base qualities are not recorded, but no much larger clone differs from it by a single base.

TCRbeta CDR3 regions were amplified from genomic DNA by means of the immunoSEQ Assay, a bias-controlled multiplex PCR. Regarding the original processing steps: Within the assay, amplification of reference gene primers was used to estimate how many nucleated cells each sample contained. To quantify the absolute abundance of each unique TCRbeta CDR3 rearrangement, sequence reads were collapsed and filtered. Productive Simpson clonality was computed per sample as the square root of Simpson's diversity index over productive rearrangements. As stored in TCRdb, this immuneACCESS dataset retains in-frame rearrangements with V and J assigned. A fraction of the clones does not appear; measured against another copy, unresolved V genes explain less than half of the discrepancy, and the remainder lacks a known reason. V and J calls and clone size are given by that table; D and trimming were obtained from the DNA. In this sample the table shows 350,000 to 400,000 clones, over 75% of which occur a single time. The top ten constitute approximately 1.9% of the sample.

Enrolling through a virtual design, the prospective study's participants ranged in age from roughly 18 to 89 years and lived across roughly 23 United States geographic areas. To assign participants to cohorts, the prospective study relied on clinical history that participants themselves reported in a screening survey and a study questionnaire. Mobile phlebotomists in the prospective study collected whole blood, serum and a nasopharyngeal or oropharyngeal swab from every participant. Over a roughly 2-month period, participants in the prospective study had the option of providing additional blood draws and questionnaires. Before DNA extraction, prospective study blood samples were shipped either frozen or at room temperature. The investigation overall reported the following: Clinical and demographic metadata were provided uncurated, with the amount varying by source and participant.

The V and J segments used are TRBV7-2 and TRBJ1-6; perhaps TRBD1 is the D gene, with 6 bases matching. The source material was PBMCs or T cells enriched from blood (not recorded which). The clonotype was recovered from a middle-aged man in a cohort exposed to, infected with or recovered from COVID-19 (not recorded which). The DNA sequence reads TGTGCCAGCAGCACAGCGGGGGCGTATAATTCACCCCTCCACTTT. Translation gives CASSTAGAYNSPLHF. With the rest looked up from the reference TRBV7-2 and TRBJ1-6 genes rather than sequenced, the full variable domain is GAGVSQSPSNKVTEKGKDVELRCDPISGHTALYWYRQSLGQGLEFLIYFQGNSAPDKSGLPSDRFSAERTGGSVSTLTIQRTQQEDSAVYLCASSTAGAYNSPLHFGNGTRLTVT.